The 9 T cell receptor beta chains in this list originate from one sample, sequenced in a study of T-cell memory formation after mild COVID-19. TCRdb independently ran MiXCR on the 5' RACE reads; one entry per CDR3 protein. Of over 45,000 distinct CDR3 sequences listed, around 9.7% are singletons. Sequencing was carried out using PBMCs or a T cell subset sorted from them (not recorded which). The receptors originated from an adult woman who had mild COVID-19 (a few samples of this study predate the infection). Cell type and time point are not known.

This clonotype has just a few counts. V gene TRBV6-2 or TRBV6-3 combines with J gene TRBJ2-1, with TRBD1 as a possible D gene (7 bases). Trimming cost V 4 bases and J 1 base, with 11 bases left between them. Germline CDR1 and CDR2: MNHEY and SVGEGT. The CDR3 spans 15 residues. The CDR3 nucleotides are TGTGCCAGCAGTTGGGCAGGGGGGTCCTACAATGAGCAGTTCTTC. Translated: CASSWAGGSYNEQFF.

The table lists this clonotype with many counts. This chain links TRBV7-2 with TRBJ2-7; tentatively, D is TRBD1 (6 bases). Germline loops: CDR1 SGHTA, CDR2 FQGNSA. This CDR3 has 16 amino acids. Between the trimmed V and J ends, which lost 5 bases and 3 bases, there was a span of 20 bases. CDR3 DNA: TGTGCCAGCAGCGTCAACAGGGCGGAGAGGCTCTACGAGCAGTACTTC. Amino acids: CASSVNRAERLYEQYF.

The chain uses TRBV10-3 and TRBJ1-2, with D hard to call. With 3 bases removed from V and 7 bases from J, the gap between germline ends came to 9 bases. Per germline, CDR1 ENHRY and CDR2 SYGVKD. This CDR3 spans 12 amino acids. CDR3 sequence reads: CAISDGVPGYTF. The CDR3 DNA sequence: TGTGCCATCAGTGATGGGGTCCCTGGCTACACCTTC.

In this sample, this clonotype turned up many times. The V call is TRBV7-9, the J call TRBJ2-3; 11 positions agree with TRBD2. Germline assignment: CDR1 SEHNR and CDR2 FQNEAQ (reference sequence). The CDR3 spans 16 residues. Trimming cost V 1 base and J 4 bases; bases outside gene matches: 4. For the CDR3, the DNA is TGTGCCAGCAGCTTAGTTCTAGCGGGAGGTTCAGATACGCAGTATTTT. Translated, it gives CASSLVLAGGSDTQYF.

V gene TRBV2 combines with J gene TRBJ2-6, with TRBD1 matching over 12 bases. The V gene's germline CDR1 is SNHLY and CDR2 FYNNEI. Trimming took 3 bases from V and 4 from J; bases not matched to a gene: 4. CDR3 size: 17 residues. The CDR3 DNA sequence: TGTGCCAGCAGTGAGGGACAGGGGGCGATGGGGGCCAACGTCCTGACTTTC. It specifies CASSEGQGAMGANVLTF.

This clonotype was seen a few times. The J gene is TRBJ2-7, the V gene TRBV12-3 or TRBV12-4, with 8 bases fitting TRBD1. J lost 4 bases, V lost 5 bases, and 10 bases had no gene match. The CDR3 consists of 15 residues. The CDR3 nucleotides are TGTGCCAGCAGTCCGGGACAGGCGGGCGTATACGAGCAGTACTTC. Its protein product is CASSPGQAGVYEQYF.

In its sample, this clonotype was seen a few times. The chain combines TRBV20-1 with TRBJ2-7; 7 nucleotides align to TRBD2. Germline trimming cut 1 base from V and 1 base from J; bases unmatched to any gene: 1. This CDR3 contains 13 residues. Germline-derived CDR1 and CDR2 are DFQATT and SNEGSKA (reference sequence). CDR3 DNA: TGCAGTGCTAGAGTCGGGGGGTCCTACGAGCAGTACTTC. It codes for CSARVGGSYEQYF.

This clonotype came up a few times. This chain joins TRBV18 and TRBJ2-3, with D perhaps matching TRBD2 (5 bases). V dropped 4 bases and J dropped 0 bases, with 8 bases sitting between them. The germline V gene has CDR1 KGHSH and CDR2 LQKENI. This CDR3 has 14 amino acids. The CDR3 sequence: CASSHSASTDTQYF. CDR3 coding DNA: TGTGCCAGCTCACATAGCGCAAGCACAGATACGCAGTATTTT.

This clonotype was recorded a few times. The chain combines TRBV4-2 with TRBJ2-6; 15 bases match TRBD2. Germline V gene sequence: CDR1 LGHNA, CDR2 YNFKEQ. The CDR3 contains 20 residues. Trimming removed 4 bases from V and 0 bases from J; junction bases left unmatched: 7. CDR3 sequence reads: CASSPPGTSGGISGANVLTF. The DNA of the CDR3 is TGTGCCAGCAGCCCTCCCGGGACTAGCGGGGGGATCTCTGGGGCCAACGTCCTGACTTTC.